Below, 10 T cell receptor beta chains from the same sample are listed, as sequenced in a study of blood T cell repertoires in COVID-19. Libraries were prepared by immunoSEQ multiplex PCR; TCRdb keeps only in-frame clonotypes and omits some of them. The sample comprises about 280,000 clones, roughly 90% of which are singletons, and 0.94% rests with the top ten. The sample was peripheral blood. The source is a middle-aged woman who had recovered from COVID-19.

This clone has a single count. The rearrangement links TRBV28 to TRBJ1-2; D call uncertain. Per the germline V gene, CDR1 is MDHEN and CDR2 is SYDVKM. With 6 bases removed from V and 0 bases from J, the gap between germline ends came to 5 bases. CDR3 length: 12 amino acids. CDR3 amino acids: CASRLTNYGYTF. DNA of the CDR3: TGTGCCAGCAGACTAACTAACTATGGCTACACCTTC.

V gene TRBV28 combines with J gene TRBJ2-3, with TRBD2 matching over 10 bases. This CDR3 has 15 residues. The germline V gene has CDR1 MDHEN and CDR2 SYDVKM. The ends lost 6 bases at V and 4 bases at J; junction bases unmatched: 7. The CDR3 is CASRHSGRTSDTQYF. DNA of the CDR3: TGTGCCAGCAGACATAGCGGGAGGACGTCAGATACGCAGTATTTT.

The chain employs TRBV12-3 or TRBV12-4 and TRBJ1-1; D might be TRBD1 (6 bases). The CDR3 runs 13 residues. Trimming pared 7 bases from V and 0 bases from J, leaving 9 bases between. DNA of the CDR3: TGTGCCAGCACCCGGACAGTGAACACTGAAGCTTTCTTT. This translates into CASTRTVNTEAFF.

The rearrangement links TRBV5-1 to TRBJ2-1; 11 bases agree with TRBD2. J lost 8 bases, V lost 6 bases, and 13 bases had no gene match. Per the germline V gene, CDR1 is SGHRS and CDR2 is YFSETQ. The CDR3 spans 16 residues. As DNA, the CDR3 is TGCGCCAGCACCATGGGGCTAGCGGGAGGCGATGATGAGCAGTTCTTC. It codes for CASTMGLAGGDDEQFF. The full variable domain, rest sourced from reference TRBV5-1 and TRBJ2-1, is KAGVTQTPRYLIKTRGQQVTLSCSPISGHRSVSWYQQTPGQGLQFLFEYFSETQRNKGNFPGRFSGRQFSNSRSEMNVSTLELGDSALYLCASTMGLAGGDDEQFFGPGTRLTVL.

Here the CDR3 DNA reads TGCGCCAGCAACGGCGGGGGTGAGTTCGATACGCAGTATTTT. As protein: CASNGGGEFDTQYF. The J gene is TRBJ2-3, the V gene TRBV5-1; 7 nucleotides agree with TRBD2. With V trimmed by 6 bases and J by 6 bases, 10 bases remained unmatched. Germline V gives CDR1 SGHRS, CDR2 YFSETQ. The CDR3 sequence is 14 residues long.

The J gene is TRBJ2-7, the V gene TRBV7-3, with TRBD1 as a possible D gene (7 bases). V was pared by 4 bases and J by 5 bases, with 30 bases between. Germline CDR1 reads SGHTA; CDR2 reads FQGTGA. The CDR3 contains 19 residues. CDR3 sequence (DNA): TGTGCCAGCAGCTCCTTTTTTTGGGGCGGGGATGACAGGGTCGACGAGCAGTACTTC. Translation gives CASSSFFWGGDDRVDEQYF. Based on the CDR3 plus reference TRBV7-3 and TRBJ2-7, the full variable domain is GAGVSQTPSNKVTEKGKYVELRCDPISGHTALYWYRQSLGQGPEFLIYFQGTGAADDSGLPNDRFFAVRPEGSVSTLKIQRTERGDSAVYLCASSSFFWGGDDRVDEQYFGPGTRLTVT.

The chain's CDR3 is CASSMTSGTIYEQYF. CDR3 sequence (DNA): TGTGCCAGCAGCATGACTAGCGGGACGATCTACGAGCAGTACTTC. The chain carries TRBV5-5 and TRBJ2-7; 11 positions agree with TRBD2. Looked up from germline, CDR1 is SGHKS and CDR2 is YYEKEE (reference sequence). The length of the CDR3 is 15 residues. V was clipped by 4 bases and J by 3 bases; unmatched bases: 6.

V usage is TRBV7-9 and J usage is TRBJ2-3, with D tentatively TRBD2 (5 bases). Germline V gene sequence: CDR1 SEHNR, CDR2 FQNEAQ (reference sequence). CDR3 length: 17 residues. The V end was cut by 7 bases, the J end by 1 base, with 21 bases between. The CDR3 DNA reads as TGTGCCAGCATCCCCCGAACCGAGGCCGGGGGCACAGATACGCAGTATTTT. Translation: CASIPRTEAGGTDTQYF.

The V and J genes are TRBV5-3 and TRBJ2-1; D gene unclear. TRBV5-3 is known as an ORF, though its function is uncertain. Trimming cost V 4 bases and J 5 bases, with 19 bases left between them. There are 16 residues in the CDR3. This chain's CDR3 is CARSARVAILHNEQFF. DNA for the CDR3: TGTGCCAGAAGCGCGCGTGTTGCCATCTTGCACAATGAGCAGTTCTTC.

This chain connects TRBV10-3 to TRBJ2-2; TRBD2 might be the D (7 bases). The CDR3 totals 16 residues. Trimming pared 11 bases from V and 2 bases from J, leaving 21 bases between. From germline, CDR1 is ENHRY and CDR2 SYGVKD. The CDR3 loop reads CAAQGTGTTNTGELFF. The CDR3 nucleotides read TGTGCCGCCCAGGGGACCGGGACTACCAACACCGGGGAGCTGTTTTTT.